This record concerns one TCR beta chain sequence. TCRdb's table, derived via immunoSEQ multiplex PCR, lists solely in-frame clones and lacks some. There are 4,000 or so clones in the sample; 65% to 90% occur only once, and approximately 4.5% lies in the top ten. This sample was included in a study of circulating and synovial CD4+ cells in juvenile arthritis. The V gene's germline CDR1 is KGHSH and CDR2 LQKENI. CDR3 length: 18 amino acids. Deletions cut 2 bases from V and 0 bases from J, with 18 bases between. The sample consisted of CD4+ T cells from synovial fluid. This clonotype was sampled from a human donor with juvenile idiopathic arthritis. The gene calls are TRBV18 and TRBJ2-3; weak D call: TRBD2 (6 bases). In DNA, the CDR3 is TGTGCCAGCTCACCATCTCGAACGGGAGCTACTAGCACAGATACGCAGTATTTT. It codes for CASSPSRTGATSTDTQYF. Based on the CDR3 plus reference TRBV18 and TRBJ2-3, the full variable domain is NAGVMQNPRHLVRRRGQEARLRCSPMKGHSHVYWYRQLPEEGLKFMVYLQKENIIDESGMPKERFSAEFPKEGPSILRIQQVVRGDSAAYFCASSPSRTGATSTDTQYFGPGTRLTVL.